Detailed here is one T cell receptor (beta chain). Antigen specificity is unknown. A second PCR of 7 to 11 cycles used a sample-barcoded 5' primer and a J-beta primer mix. Each cDNA was tagged by a template-switch adaptor containing 12 random nucleotides. Every sample returned 3 million or more CDR3-containing paired-end reads. TCRdb independently ran MiXCR on the 5' RACE reads; one entry per CDR3 protein. The sample lists some 920,000 distinct CDR3 sequences, just over 50% occurring once. This sample is part of a study of blood T cells in healthy people across ages. Findings and caveats of the study: Estimated diversity that came from one million T cells was considered an underestimate.

Investigators took about 10 milliliters of peripheral blood from every donor. Germline CDR1 reads SGHVS; CDR2 reads FQNEAQ. The length of the CDR3 is 16 residues. V shed 1 base and J shed 2 bases, with 12 bases lying between them. The TCR comes from a woman aged 60-75 years in good health. The sample consisted of blood. The chain links TRBV7-8 to TRBJ2-4; D is possibly TRBD1 (5 bases). The CDR3 nucleotides read TGTGCCAGCAGCTTAGTCCAGGGATTATCCAAAAACATTCAGTACTTC. Translation: CASSLVQGLSKNIQYF.